The 9 T cell receptor beta chains listed next were all sequenced from one sample in a study of T cells in Graves' hyperthyroidism and ophthalmopathy. The TCR beta CDR3 regions underwent amplification using RNA transcripts as the source. Researchers ran a first-round RT-PCR on the TCR CDR3 using the HTBI primer set. TCRdb independently ran MiXCR on the multiplex PCR reads; one entry per CDR3 protein. This sample has some 620,000 distinct CDR3 sequences, with roughly 17% found just once. The sequenced sample was blood. These receptors were taken from a woman aged 30 to 39 with Graves' hyperthyroidism.

This clonotype was seen ten or more times. CDR3: CSATEYEQYF. In DNA form, the CDR3 reads TGCAGTGCTACGGAATACGAGCAGTACTTC. The chain has TRBV20-1 and TRBJ2-7; no definite D call. Between the trimmed V and J ends, which lost 4 bases and 4 bases, there was a span of 5 bases. Germline-derived CDR1 and CDR2 are DFQATT and SNEGSKA (reference sequence). The CDR3 runs to 10 residues.

This clonotype was recorded at least ten times. The V call is TRBV2, the J call TRBJ2-5; tentatively, D is TRBD2 (6 bases). The CDR3 consists of 11 residues. Germline V gene lookup returns CDR1 SNHLY and CDR2 FYNNEI. As DNA, the CDR3 is TGTGCGTCGGGAGTCGAAGAGACCCAGTACTTC. Protein: CASGVEETQYF.

This chain links TRBV27 with TRBJ2-6; no reliable D call. The CDR3 loop spans 13 amino acids. In germline, CDR1 is MNHEY, CDR2 SMNVEV (reference sequence). V gave up 6 bases and J gave up 4 bases, with 7 bases separating them. The CDR3 bases are TGTGCCAGCAGCCCCCGGGGGGCCAACGTCCTGACTTTC. Amino acids: CASSPRGANVLTF. Combining the CDR3 with reference TRBV27 and TRBJ2-6 gives the whole variable domain EAQVTQNPRYLITVTGKKLTVTCSQNMNHEYMSWYRQDPGLGLRQIYYSMNVEVTDKGDVPEGYKVSRKEKRNFPLILESPSPNQTSLYFCASSPRGANVLTFGAGSRLTVL.

This clonotype appeared a few times. The chain carries TRBV29-1 and TRBJ1-2, with a possible D match to TRBD1 (5 bases). Germline V lookup: CDR1 SQVTM, CDR2 ANQGSEA. The CDR3 covers 13 residues. Trimming took off 1 base at V and 8 bases at J, with 14 bases between the two ends. CDR3 DNA: TGCAGCGTTGAAGTAGTGAGGGGTTTCGGCTACACCTTC. The encoded protein is CSVEVVRGFGYTF.

This clonotype has just one count. This rearrangement joins TRBV28 to TRBJ2-5, with 13 bases aligning to TRBD2. CDR1 is MDHEN, CDR2 SYDVKM, per germline. The CDR3 has 20 amino acids. The J segment lost 5 bases and the V segment lost 3 bases, leaving 18 bases of the junction unmatched. The CDR3 region is CASSFVGLGLAGIRPETQYF. The CDR3 nucleotides read TGTGCCAGCAGTTTCGTGGGGTTGGGACTAGCGGGAATACGTCCGGAGACCCAGTACTTC.

This clonotype appeared a few times. The chain recombines TRBV5-1 with TRBJ2-5; D may match TRBD1 or TRBD2 (6 bases each). V lost 4 bases, J lost 0 bases, and 22 bases lay in between. The CDR3 is made up of 18 amino acids. Germline values: CDR1 SGHRS, CDR2 YFSETQ. DNA for the CDR3: TGCGCCAGCAGCCAAGGACAGATCCCCGGAGGGTACCAAGAGACCCAGTACTTC. Amino acids: CASSQGQIPGGYQETQYF. Looking up the rest from reference TRBV5-1 and TRBJ2-5 gives the full variable domain: KAGVTQTPRYLIKTRGQQVTLSCSPISGHRSVSWYQQTPGQGLQFLFEYFSETQRNKGNFPGRFSGRQFSNSRSEMNVSTLELGDSALYLCASSQGQIPGGYQETQYFGPGTRLLVL.

V and J are TRBV12-3 or TRBV12-4 and TRBJ2-1; 11 bases align to TRBD2. Trimming took 6 bases from V and 7 from J; bases not matched to a gene: 11. This CDR3 is built from 16 residues. CDR3: CASSPRLAGLGNEQFF. The CDR3 DNA sequence: TGTGCCAGCAGCCCAAGACTAGCGGGATTAGGAAATGAGCAGTTCTTC.

This chain uses TRBV30 with TRBJ2-1; 10 nucleotides line up with TRBD2. From germline, CDR1 is GTSNPN and CDR2 SVGIG (reference sequence). The CDR3 contains 13 residues. V was pared by 4 bases and J by 9 bases, with 6 bases of the junction left unmatched. The CDR3 loop reads CAWTAGGYIEQFF. The CDR3 region has the DNA TGTGCCTGGACAGCGGGAGGGTATATTGAGCAGTTCTTC.

In this sample, this clonotype turned up many times. The rearrangement joins TRBV2 to TRBJ2-7, with 7 bases fitting TRBD1. This CDR3 comprises 15 residues. V was clipped by 6 bases and J by 0 bases; unmatched bases: 8. The germline V gene encodes CDR1 SNHLY and CDR2 FYNNEI. Here the CDR3 DNA reads TGTGCCAGCAGGCCGCTGACAGGGAGCTCCTACGAGCAGTACTTC. This translates into CASRPLTGSSYEQYF.